The 27 T cell receptor beta chains presented below share a single source sample, sequenced in a study of cytotoxic CD8 clonotypes in ibrutinib-treated CLL. Libraries were prepared by immunoSEQ multiplex PCR; TCRdb keeps only in-frame clonotypes and omits some of them. This sample has over 150,000 clones; more than 75% occur once, and the top ten carry about 2.1%. This sample comprised PBMCs, obtained after 12 months of ibrutinib treatment. The receptors stem from a human donor with chronic lymphocytic leukemia.

This clone has just a few counts. The gene calls are TRBV28 and TRBJ2-7, with no clear D. Deletions cut 2 bases from V and 1 base from J, with 9 bases between. The CDR3 is 14 amino acids. Germline V lookup: CDR1 MDHEN, CDR2 SYDVKM. DNA of the CDR3: TGTGCCAGCAGTTTACAACCCAATTCCTACGAGCAGTACTTC. Amino acid sequence: CASSLQPNSYEQYF.

This clone was recorded once. The chain is built from TRBV28 and TRBJ2-1, with 10 bases identical to TRBD1. The length of the CDR3 is 14 residues. CDR1 and CDR2 from the germline V gene are MDHEN and SYDVKM. Trimming took 6 bases from V and 8 from J; bases not matched to a gene: 7. The CDR3 sequence: CASSRDRGPYEQFF. For the CDR3, the DNA is TGTGCCAGCAGCCGGGACAGGGGCCCATATGAGCAGTTCTTC. Filled out from reference TRBV28 and TRBJ2-1, the complete variable domain reads DVKVTQSSRYLVKRTGEKVFLECVQDMDHENMFWYRQDPGLGLRLIYFSYDVKMKEKGDIPEGYSVSREKKERFSLILESASTNQTSMYLCASSRDRGPYEQFFGPGTRLTVL.

The chain is built from TRBV5-6 and TRBJ2-1; the D gene is possibly TRBD2 (7 bases). Germline V gene sequence: CDR1 SGHDT, CDR2 YYEEEE. Between the trimmed V and J ends, which lost 4 bases and 5 bases, there was a span of 25 bases. The CDR3 loop spans 18 amino acids. The CDR3 reads CASSRIAGARVIHNEQFF. CDR3 sequence (DNA): TGTGCCAGCAGCCGGATCGCGGGGGCCAGGGTTATTCACAATGAGCAGTTCTTC.

This chain links TRBV7-9 with TRBJ1-1; tentative D call: TRBD1 (6 bases). Trimming left V 4 bases short and J 5 bases short, with 11 bases between. CDR1 and CDR2 (germline): SEHNR, FQNEAQ (reference sequence). CDR3 length equals 13 residues. The CDR3 DNA follows: TGTGCCAGCAGCTACAGGGTAGGGACTGAAGCTTTCTTT. Translated, it gives CASSYRVGTEAFF.

This clone is a singleton in its sample. V is TRBV27 and J is TRBJ2-2, with a possible D match to TRBD1 (6 bases). V lost 6 bases, J lost 6 bases, and 14 bases lay in between. Germline values: CDR1 MNHEY, CDR2 SMNVEV (reference sequence). The CDR3 has 14 residues. The CDR3: CASRINRVAGELFF. The CDR3, as DNA: TGTGCCAGCAGGATAAACAGGGTGGCCGGGGAGCTGTTTTTT.

The V gene is TRBV28, the J gene TRBJ2-1; 13 nucleotides line up with TRBD2. Germline CDR1 and CDR2: MDHEN and SYDVKM. The V gene end was trimmed by 6 bases and the J gene end by 2 bases; junction bases not matched to a gene: 4. The CDR3 covers 16 residues. CDR3 residues: CASSQGLAGPYNEQFF. In DNA form, the CDR3 reads TGTGCCAGCAGCCAGGGACTAGCGGGACCCTACAATGAGCAGTTCTTC.

This rearrangement joins TRBV6-5 to TRBJ2-7; D is undetermined. V shed 5 bases and J shed 9 bases, with 11 bases lying between them. CDR1 and CDR2 (germline): MNHEY, SVGAGI. The CDR3 sequence is 11 residues long. The CDR3 DNA reads as TGTGCCAGCAGTGAAGGTTTAGGGCAGTACTTC. Encoded protein: CASSEGLGQYF.

The rearrangement joins TRBV7-6 to TRBJ2-7, with D hard to call. CDR3 length: 13 residues. Germline CDR1 is SGHVS and CDR2 is FNYEAQ. V gave up 3 bases and J gave up 5 bases, with 11 bases separating them. CDR3 bases: TGTGCCAGCAGCTTTGGGGAATACAACGAGCAGTACTTC. This codes for CASSFGEYNEQYF.

The chain employs TRBV5-4 and TRBJ1-2; 7 positions match TRBD1. V dropped 4 bases and J dropped 10; count of bases not matched to a gene: 10. CDR1 SGHNT and CDR2 YYREEE come from the germline V gene (reference sequence). The CDR3 runs 13 residues. This CDR3 reads CASSPGGEVSYTF. CDR3 in DNA: TGTGCCAGCAGCCCAGGGGGTGAGGTCTCCTACACCTTC.

V gene TRBV18 combines with J gene TRBJ1-4; the D is unclear. Deletions cut 6 bases from V and 0 bases from J, with 8 bases between. Germline V gene lookup returns CDR1 KGHSH and CDR2 LQKENI. There are 14 residues in the CDR3. The DNA of the CDR3 is TGTGCCAGCTCGCCCACAGCAACTAATGAAAAACTGTTTTTT. Amino acids: CASSPTATNEKLFF.

V is TRBV16 and J is TRBJ1-5, with 9 bases identical to TRBD1. Germline V gene sequence: CDR1 KGHSY, CDR2 FQNENV. The ends lost 0 bases at V and 4 bases at J; junction bases unmatched: 1. The CDR3 covers 15 residues. The CDR3 DNA sequence: TGTGCCAGCAGCCAATCGACAGGGGGGAATCAGCCCCAGCATTTT. The encoded protein is CASSQSTGGNQPQHF.

In the case of this clone: The sample holds other DNA sequences that translate to the same CDR3. In nucleotides, the CDR3 is TGTGCCAGCAGCCCCCGTGCGGGGGCGGCGGAGGAGCAGTTCTTC. Its protein is CASSPRAGAAEEQFF. J is TRBJ2-1 and V is TRBV7-3, with D possibly TRBD2 on 7 matching bases. The germline V gene has CDR1 SGHTA and CDR2 FQGTGA. V was cut by 5 bases and J by 10 bases, with 21 bases left in between. The CDR3 totals 15 residues.

This rearrangement joins TRBV7-6 to TRBJ1-1; the D is unclear. Trimming removed 1 base at V and 1 base at J, with 7 bases between. There are 14 residues in the CDR3. Germline V CDR1 and CDR2: SGHVS, FNYEAQ. The CDR3 DNA reads TGTGCCAGCAGCTTAGGGCCCAGGAACACTGAAGCTTTCTTT. Its translation is CASSLGPRNTEAFF.

The chain couples TRBV7-3 to TRBJ2-2, with 7 bases matching TRBD1. The CDR3 is made up of 14 amino acids. J was trimmed by 5 bases and V by 3 bases; bases with no gene match: 3. CDR1 and CDR2 from the germline V gene are SGHTA and FQGTGA. The CDR3 DNA reads TGTGCCAGCAGCTTTACGACAGGGACCGGGGAGCTGTTTTTT. Translated, it gives CASSFTTGTGELFF.

The rearrangement links TRBV5-1 to TRBJ2-5; 9 bases are a match to TRBD2. CDR1 SGHRS and CDR2 YFSETQ come from the germline V gene. The trim removed 3 bases at V and 2 bases at J, leaving 11 bases unmatched. The CDR3 consists of 17 residues. The CDR3 reads CASSSINPAGGQETQYF. Written as DNA, the CDR3 is TGCGCCAGCAGCTCGATCAACCCGGCGGGGGGGCAAGAGACCCAGTACTTC.

V usage is TRBV25-1 and J usage is TRBJ1-2, with 7 bases lining up with TRBD1. Germline V gives CDR1 MGHDK, CDR2 SYGVNS. V lost 5 bases, J lost 5 bases, and 5 bases stayed unmatched. This CDR3 is built from 13 residues. This CDR3 is CASSRTGLYGYTF. Written as DNA, the CDR3 is TGTGCCAGCAGTCGGACAGGACTGTATGGCTACACCTTC.

The CDR3 DNA reads TGTGCCAGCAGCAACCGAGTATGGGCAGAGGGTGGCTACACCTTC. Its translation: CASSNRVWAEGGYTF. The chain is built from TRBV28 and TRBJ1-2, with unresolved D. V was trimmed by 6 bases and J by 7 bases, leaving 21 bases between them. The CDR3 spans 15 residues. Germline CDR1 MDHEN, CDR2 SYDVKM.

This clone was recorded many times. V is TRBV19 and J is TRBJ1-1; TRBD1 might be the D (6 bases). Germline V CDR1 and CDR2: LNHDA, SQIVND (reference sequence). V gave up 8 bases and J gave up 0 bases, with 16 bases separating them. The CDR3 has 15 residues. CDR3 protein: CASLKGGRLNTEAFF. CDR3 in DNA: TGTGCCAGTTTGAAGGGGGGCAGATTGAACACTGAAGCTTTCTTT.

V usage is TRBV6-1 and J usage is TRBJ1-2; D is possibly TRBD1 (6 bases). The CDR3 runs to 15 residues. Trimming took 3 bases from V and 13 from J, leaving 24 bases between them. CDR1 is MNHNS and CDR2 is SASEGT in the germline V gene. Here the CDR3 reads CASSDDVGAARRSTF. DNA for the CDR3: TGTGCCAGCAGTGATGATGTGGGGGCGGCTCGACGGTCCACCTTC.

CDR3 loop: CASSEGEDPRPQHF. The CDR3 nucleotides are TGTGCCAGCAGTGAAGGGGAGGACCCTAGGCCCCAGCATTTT. The chain couples TRBV6-5 to TRBJ1-5; D possibly corresponds to TRBD1 (5 bases). V was cut by 5 bases and J by 9 bases, with 17 bases left in between. The germline CDR1 and CDR2 sequences are MNHEY and SVGAGI. The CDR3 has 14 residues.

Only a few counts were recorded for this clone. This sequence joins TRBV19 and TRBJ1-4, with a possible D match to TRBD1 (6 bases). CDR3 length: 14 amino acids. Germline lookup yields CDR1 LNHDA and CDR2 SQIVND (reference sequence). The V gene lost 3 bases and the J gene lost 9 bases, with 14 bases spanning the gap. Here the CDR3 DNA reads TGTGCCAGTAGTATTCTCACAGGGAACAAAAAACTGTTTTTT. Translated: CASSILTGNKKLFF.

The chain combines TRBV7-2 with TRBJ2-7, with 15 bases that match TRBD2. Germline V gene data show CDR1 as SGHTA and CDR2 as FQGNSA. Unmatched junction bases numbered 4, after V lost 1 base and J lost 6 bases. The CDR3 is 16 amino acids. CDR3 region: CASSLGRGLAGGEQYF. CDR3 sequence (DNA): TGTGCCAGCAGCTTAGGCCGGGGACTAGCGGGGGGCGAGCAGTACTTC.

Concerning this clone itself: A read error may produce the germline difference seen at one junction end. V is TRBV5-4 and J is TRBJ2-5, with 11 bases lining up with TRBD2. This CDR3 is 18 amino acids long. CDR1 SGHNT and CDR2 YYREEE come from the germline V gene (reference sequence). Here the CDR3 reads CVSSLGGTSGLYQETQYF. The CDR3 DNA follows: TGTGTCAGCAGCTTGGGGGGGACTAGCGGATTGTACCAAGAGACCCAGTACTTC. Full variable domain (outside the CDR3, taken from reference TRBV5-4 and TRBJ2-5): ETGVTQSPTHLIKTRGQQVTLRCSSQSGHNTVSWYQQALGQGPQFIFQYYREEENGRGNFPPRFSGLQFPNYSSELNVNALELDDSALYLCVSSLGGTSGLYQETQYFGPGTRLLVL.

The rearrangement joins TRBV7-2 to TRBJ1-1; no reliable D call. The germline V gene encodes CDR1 SGHTA and CDR2 FQGNSA. The CDR3 spans 14 residues. The V gene lost 0 bases and the J gene lost 0 bases, with 5 bases spanning the gap. The CDR3 loop reads CASSLATLNTEAFF. DNA of the CDR3: TGTGCCAGCAGCTTAGCGACCCTGAACACTGAAGCTTTCTTT.

V usage is TRBV4-2 and J usage is TRBJ2-2; D uncertain. The CDR3 is made up of 15 amino acids. Deletions cut 0 bases from V and 3 bases from J, with 8 bases between. From germline, CDR1 is LGHNA and CDR2 YNFKEQ. CDR3 loop: CASSQEWGYTGELFF. The CDR3 DNA reads as TGTGCCAGCAGCCAAGAATGGGGATACACCGGGGAGCTGTTTTTT.

The gene calls are TRBV18 and TRBJ1-5, with 7 bases aligning to TRBD1. The CDR3 runs 16 residues. CDR1 KGHSH and CDR2 LQKENI come from the germline V gene. Trimming at V came to 6 bases and at J to 2 bases, leaving 10 bases not matched to a gene. The CDR3 loop is CASSQGGAGGNQPQHF. The DNA of the CDR3 is TGTGCCAGCTCCCAGGGGGGGGCTGGGGGCAATCAGCCCCAGCATTTT.

This chain uses TRBV19 with TRBJ2-5, with D possibly called TRBD1 or TRBD2 (5 bases each). The V gene lost 8 bases and the J gene lost 1 base, with 14 bases spanning the gap. Germline values: CDR1 LNHDA, CDR2 SQIVND (reference sequence). The CDR3 is made up of 14 amino acids. The CDR3 nucleotides read TGTGCCAGTGCCCCCGGGACCGGCCAAGAGACCCAGTACTTC. Residues: CASAPGTGQETQYF.